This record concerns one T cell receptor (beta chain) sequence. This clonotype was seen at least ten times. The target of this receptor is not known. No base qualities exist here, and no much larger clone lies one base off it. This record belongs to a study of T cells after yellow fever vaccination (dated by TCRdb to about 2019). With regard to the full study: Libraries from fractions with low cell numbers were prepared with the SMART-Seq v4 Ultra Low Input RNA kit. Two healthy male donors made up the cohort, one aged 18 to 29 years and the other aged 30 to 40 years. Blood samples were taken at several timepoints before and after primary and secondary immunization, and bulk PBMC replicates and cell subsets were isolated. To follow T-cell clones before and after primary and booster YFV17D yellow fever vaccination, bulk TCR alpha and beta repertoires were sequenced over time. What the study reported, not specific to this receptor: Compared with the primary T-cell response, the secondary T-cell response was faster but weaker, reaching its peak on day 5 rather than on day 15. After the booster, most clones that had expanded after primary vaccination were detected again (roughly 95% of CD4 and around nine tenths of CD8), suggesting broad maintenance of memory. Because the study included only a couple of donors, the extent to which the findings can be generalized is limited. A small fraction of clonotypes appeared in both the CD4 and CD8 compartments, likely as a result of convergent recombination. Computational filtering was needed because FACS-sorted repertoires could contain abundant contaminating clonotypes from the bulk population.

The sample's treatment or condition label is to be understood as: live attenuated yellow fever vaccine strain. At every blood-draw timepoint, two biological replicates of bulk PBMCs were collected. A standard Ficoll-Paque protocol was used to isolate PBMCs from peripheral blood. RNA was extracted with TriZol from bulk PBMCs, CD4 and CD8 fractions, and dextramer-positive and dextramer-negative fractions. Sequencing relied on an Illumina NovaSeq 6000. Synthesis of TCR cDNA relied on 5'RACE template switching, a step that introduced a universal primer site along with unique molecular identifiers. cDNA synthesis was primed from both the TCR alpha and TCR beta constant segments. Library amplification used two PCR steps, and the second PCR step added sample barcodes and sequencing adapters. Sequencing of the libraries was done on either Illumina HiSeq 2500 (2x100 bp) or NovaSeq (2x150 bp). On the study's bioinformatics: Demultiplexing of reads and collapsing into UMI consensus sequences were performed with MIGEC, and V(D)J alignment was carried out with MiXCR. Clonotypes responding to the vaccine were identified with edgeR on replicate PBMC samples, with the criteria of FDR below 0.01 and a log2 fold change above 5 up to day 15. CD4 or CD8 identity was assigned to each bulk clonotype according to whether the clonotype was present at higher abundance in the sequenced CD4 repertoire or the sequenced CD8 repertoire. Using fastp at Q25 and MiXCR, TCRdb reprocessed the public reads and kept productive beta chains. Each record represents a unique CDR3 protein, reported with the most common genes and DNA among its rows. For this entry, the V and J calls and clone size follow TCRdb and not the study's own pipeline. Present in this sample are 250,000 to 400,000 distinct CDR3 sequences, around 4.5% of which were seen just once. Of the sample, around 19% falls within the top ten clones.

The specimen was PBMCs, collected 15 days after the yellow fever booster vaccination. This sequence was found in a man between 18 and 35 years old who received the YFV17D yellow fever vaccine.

Here is the DNA: TGCGCCAGCAGCAGTCTGATGAAGGGGGAAGCTTTCTTT. Its amino acids are CASSSLMKGEAFF. The chain is made from TRBV4-3 and TRBJ1-1; the D gene is perhaps TRBD1, on 5 matching bases. V and J are truncated by 5 bases and 8 bases respectively, leaving an intervening sequence of 15 bases. CDR1 is given as LGHNA and CDR2 as YSLEER, both from the germline V gene. Taken from cysteine to phenylalanine, the CDR3 has 13 residues. Here the CDR3 DNA is all that survives: 39 bases in frame from base 1.